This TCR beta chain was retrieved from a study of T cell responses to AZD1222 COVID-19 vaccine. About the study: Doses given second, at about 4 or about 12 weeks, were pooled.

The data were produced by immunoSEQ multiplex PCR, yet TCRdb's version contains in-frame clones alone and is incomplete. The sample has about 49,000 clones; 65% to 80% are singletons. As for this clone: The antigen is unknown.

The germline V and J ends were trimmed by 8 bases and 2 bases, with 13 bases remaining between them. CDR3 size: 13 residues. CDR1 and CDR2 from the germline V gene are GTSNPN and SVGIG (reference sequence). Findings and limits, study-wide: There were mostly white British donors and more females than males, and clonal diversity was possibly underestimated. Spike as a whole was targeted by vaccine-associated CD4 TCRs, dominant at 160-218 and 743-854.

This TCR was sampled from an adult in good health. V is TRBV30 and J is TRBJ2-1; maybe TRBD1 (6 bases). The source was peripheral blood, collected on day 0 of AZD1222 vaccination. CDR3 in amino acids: CAQQGNTYNEQFF. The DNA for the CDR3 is TGTGCCCAACAGGGTAATACCTACAATGAGCAGTTCTTC.